The present entry profiles one TCR beta chain with its context. The source of the sample is a study of cytomegalovirus exposure and HLA in healthy donors. This CDR3 contains 14 residues. CDR1 is SEHNR and CDR2 is FQNEAQ in the germline V gene (reference sequence). V gave up 4 bases and J gave up 5 bases; unmatched junction bases: 8. PCR involved 60 Vbeta and 13 Jbeta primers. Sequencing used immunoSEQ multiplex PCR; TCRdb keeps in-frame clones, though not all of them. There are fewer than 60,000 clones in the sample, with 9% to 15% held by the top ten. The sample consisted of PBMCs. This chain joins TRBV7-9 and TRBJ2-7; TRBD2 matches at 7 bases. This TCR came from a woman aged 25-40 years in good health and CMV-seropositive. CDR3 loop: CASSWEGLENEQYF. CDR3 nucleotide sequence: TGTGCCAGCAGCTGGGAGGGCCTGGAAAACGAGCAGTACTTC.